A single sample gave rise to the 2 T cell receptor beta chains below, sequenced in a study of T cells in Graves' hyperthyroidism and ophthalmopathy (dated by TCRdb to between 2019 and 2020). Receptors were amplified or captured by multiplex PCR. The sequencer was an Illumina HiSeq 2000. TCR beta CDR3 regions were amplified from RNA transcripts. A first-round RT-PCR of the TCR CDR3 used the HTBI primer set with the Qiagen OneStep RT-PCR kit. TCRdb redid the processing of the public reads, applying fastp at Q25 and MiXCR, and retained in-frame beta chains. Rows are unified per CDR3 protein, each entry keeping the most common DNA and genes. This sample comprises 400,000 to 600,000 distinct CDR3 sequences, less than 25% of them detected only once. The leading ten clones occupy approximately 26% of the sample. The source material was blood. The origin of the receptors is a man in his late teens or twenties with Graves' hyperthyroidism.

This clonotype has ten or more counts. The chain employs TRBV27 and TRBJ2-7, with 7 bases that match TRBD1. This CDR3 comprises 15 residues. Germline lookup yields CDR1 MNHEY and CDR2 SMNVEV (reference sequence). V was clipped by 5 bases and J by 2 bases; unmatched bases: 9. CDR3 DNA: TGTGCCAGCAGTACACTCCGGGACAGCCCCTACGAGCAGTACTTC. Residues: CASSTLRDSPYEQYF.

This clonotype was found many times. The chain joins TRBV12-3 or TRBV12-4 to TRBJ1-3; D is uncertain. The CDR3 sequence is 17 residues long. Trimming left V 5 bases short and J 4 bases short, with 21 bases between. The CDR3 reads CASSPTIPRLVGNTIYF. The CDR3 region has the DNA TGTGCCAGCAGTCCGACGATACCGCGCCTAGTGGGAAACACCATATATTTT.